These T cell receptor beta chains were read from a single sample in a study of blood T cell repertoires in COVID-19. Produced via immunoSEQ multiplex PCR; TCRdb's table is partial and in-frame only. Of under 200,000 clones listed, about three quarters were seen once; the top ten hold about 8.3%. Sequencing was carried out using peripheral blood. These receptors were obtained from a man aged 55 to 70 with acute or convalescent COVID-19. The CDR3 runs from the conserved cysteine through the conserved F or W. The D gene is left open where the match is weak. Not all rows give a size; the values are once, few, many and, for expanded clones, a class.

clone_size j_call d_call v_call cdr3_aa cdr3_nt
many TRBJ2-7 - TRBV4-3 CASSQDIKGSYEQYF TGCGCCAGCAGCCAAGATATAAAGGGGTCCTACGAGCAGTACTTC
- TRBJ2-1 TRBD2 TRBV11-3 CASSPRLAGRTEQFF TGTGCCAGCAGCCCAAGACTAGCGGGGCGTACTGAGCAGTTCTTC
- TRBJ1-2 TRBD1 TRBV7-2 CASRPGQGFGYGYTF TGTGCCAGCAGACCCGGACAGGGATTCGGCTATGGCTACACCTTC
- TRBJ2-3 TRBD2 TRBV6-5 CASTREGGTDTQYF TGTGCCAGCACCAGGGAGGGAGGGACAGATACGCAGTATTTT
- TRBJ2-1 TRBD2 TRBV9 CASSPQLAGASEQFF TGTGCCAGCAGCCCCCAACTAGCGGGGGCAAGCGAGCAGTTCTTC
few TRBJ2-6 TRBD1 TRBV7-9 CASRAPGQGASGANVLTF TGTGCCAGCAGAGCACCGGGACAGGGGGCCTCTGGGGCCAACGTCCTGACTTTC
- TRBJ1-5 - TRBV27 CASSADSNQPQHF TGTGCCAGCAGTGCGGACAGTAATCAGCCCCAGCATTTT
- TRBJ2-7 - TRBV5-5 CASSSKQRVDEQYF TGTGCCAGCAGCTCCAAACAGAGGGTCGACGAGCAGTACTTC
- TRBJ1-2 - TRBV6-6 CASSYSQGQANYGYTF TGTGCCAGCAGTTACAGCCAAGGCCAGGCCAACTATGGCTACACCTTC
- TRBJ2-1 TRBD1 TRBV19 CASSTRTGQSYNEQFF TGTGCCAGTAGCACCCGGACAGGACAATCCTACAATGAGCAGTTCTTC
- TRBJ1-1 - TRBV4-1 CASSQDFVNTEAFF TGCGCCAGCAGCCAAGATTTCGTGAACACTGAAGCTTTCTTT
- TRBJ1-6 - TRBV7-3 CASSLGGTGSPLHF TGTGCCAGCAGCTTAGGGGGAACAGGGTCACCCCTCCACTTT
- TRBJ1-6 - TRBV19 CASSVQGGGNSPLHF TGTGCCAGTAGTGTACAGGGTGGTGGTAATTCACCCCTCCACTTT
- TRBJ1-2 - TRBV1 CTSSQGDRNYGYTF TGCACCAGCAGCCAAGGAGACAGAAACTATGGCTACACCTTC
few TRBJ2-7 TRBD2 TRBV5-6 CASSLITSGVAYEQYF TGTGCCAGCAGCTTGATCACTAGCGGGGTTGCCTACGAGCAGTACTTC
- TRBJ2-7 - TRBV3-1/TRBV3-2 CASSDFSYEQYF TGTGCCAGCAGCGACTTCTCCTACGAGCAGTACTTC
- TRBJ1-2 TRBD1 TRBV18 CASSPPGAGGMRGNYGYTF TGTGCCAGCTCACCACCAGGGGCAGGGGGCATGAGAGGGAACTATGGCTACACCTTC
few TRBJ2-7 - TRBV4-3 CASSQGWGVSEQYF TGCGCCAGCAGCCAAGGGTGGGGGGTGTCCGAGCAGTACTTC
- TRBJ2-1 - TRBV30 CAWTPGGNEQFF TGTGCCTGGACGCCAGGGGGGAATGAGCAGTTCTTC
- TRBJ1-6 TRBD1 TRBV9 CASSVGTGGAYSPLHF TGTGCCAGCAGCGTCGGGACAGGGGGCGCATATTCACCCCTCCACTTT
- TRBJ2-3 - TRBV10-3 CAISLPLGGSSDTDTQYF TGTGCCATCAGTCTACCCCTTGGCGGGTCCTCTGACACAGATACGCAGTATTTT
- TRBJ2-7 - TRBV20-1 CSARSGHEQYF TGCAGTGCTAGAAGCGGTCACGAGCAGTACTTC
- TRBJ2-7 - TRBV29-1 CSVPKNDRPYEQYF TGCAGCGTTCCGAAAAATGACAGACCCTACGAGCAGTACTTC
few TRBJ1-5 TRBD1 TRBV5-8 CASSLEGGLSNQPQHF TGTGCCAGCAGCTTGGAAGGGGGCTTAAGCAATCAGCCCCAGCATTTT
- TRBJ1-4 - TRBV30 CAWSLHDRTPNEKLFF TGTGCCTGGAGTCTACACGACAGGACCCCTAATGAAAAACTGTTTTTT
once TRBJ2-5 - TRBV9 CASSVYPGEETQYF TGTGCCAGCAGCGTATATCCGGGGGAAGAGACCCAGTACTTC
- TRBJ2-7 TRBD1 TRBV9 CASSVGTGSSYEQYF TGTGCCAGCAGCGTAGGGACAGGGTCCTCCTACGAGCAGTACTTC
- TRBJ2-3 TRBD1 TRBV28 CASRSYDRDTDTQYF TGTGCCAGCAGGTCGTACGACAGGGACACAGATACGCAGTATTTT
- TRBJ1-1 - TRBV19 CASRSQGMNTEAFF TGTGCCAGTAGATCACAGGGCATGAACACTGAAGCTTTCTTT
- TRBJ2-2 - TRBV6-2/TRBV6-3 CASSSSNTGELFF TGTGCCAGCAGTTCATCAAACACCGGGGAGCTGTTTTTT
- TRBJ1-1 - TRBV12-3/TRBV12-4 CASSFRAEAFF TGTGCCAGCAGTTTTAGAGCTGAAGCTTTCTTT
- TRBJ2-7 TRBD2 TRBV29-1 CSVETGGSYEQYF TGCAGCGTTGAGACGGGGGGGTCCTACGAGCAGTACTTC
- TRBJ2-2 TRBD2 TRBV30 CALRRGGGKNTGELFF TGTGCCTTGCGAAGAGGCGGGGGGAAGAACACCGGGGAGCTGTTTTTT
- TRBJ2-1 - TRBV7-2 CASSLQGLSSYNEQFF TGTGCCAGCAGCTTACAGGGCCTAAGCTCCTACAATGAGCAGTTCTTC
- TRBJ1-5 - TRBV19 CASSIRVRDISNQPQHF TGTGCCAGTAGTATAAGGGTCCGGGACATTAGCAATCAGCCCCAGCATTTT
once TRBJ1-2 - TRBV7-9 CASSLGVTQDYGYTF TGTGCCAGCAGCTTAGGAGTTACCCAGGACTATGGCTACACCTTC
- TRBJ2-5 - TRBV2 CASSEDGARGETQYF TGTGCCAGCAGTGAAGATGGGGCGCGGGGAGAGACCCAGTACTTC
- TRBJ2-2 - TRBV10-3 CAITTNTGELFF TGTGCCATCACAACGAACACCGGGGAGCTGTTTTTT
- TRBJ1-2 - TRBV2 CASSDRADYGYTF TGTGCCAGCAGTGACAGGGCTGACTATGGCTACACCTTC
- TRBJ2-4 - TRBV19 CASSIGGAGKNIQYF TGTGCCAGTAGTATTGGCGGGGCAGGCAAAAACATTCAGTACTTC
few TRBJ2-7 - TRBV7-2 CASSPRLGARYEQYF TGTGCCAGCAGCCCGAGACTGGGGGCGCGATACGAGCAGTACTTC
- TRBJ2-1 - TRBV5-1 CASSLTEDNEQFF TGCGCCAGCAGCTTGACGGAGGACAATGAGCAGTTCTTC